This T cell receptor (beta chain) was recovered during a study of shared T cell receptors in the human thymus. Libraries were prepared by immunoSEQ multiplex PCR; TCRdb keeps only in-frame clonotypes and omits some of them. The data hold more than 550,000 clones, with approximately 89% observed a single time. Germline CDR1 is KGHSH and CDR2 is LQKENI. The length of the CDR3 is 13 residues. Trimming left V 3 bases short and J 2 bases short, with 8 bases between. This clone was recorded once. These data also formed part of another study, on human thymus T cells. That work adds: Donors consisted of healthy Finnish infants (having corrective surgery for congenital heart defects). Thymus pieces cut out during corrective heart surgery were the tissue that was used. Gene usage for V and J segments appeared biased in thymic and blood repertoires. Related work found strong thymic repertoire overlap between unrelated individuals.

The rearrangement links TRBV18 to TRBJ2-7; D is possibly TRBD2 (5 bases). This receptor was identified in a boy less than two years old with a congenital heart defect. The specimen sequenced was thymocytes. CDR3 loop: CASSPGVTYEQYF. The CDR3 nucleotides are TGTGCCAGCTCACCCGGGGTTACCTACGAGCAGTACTTC.